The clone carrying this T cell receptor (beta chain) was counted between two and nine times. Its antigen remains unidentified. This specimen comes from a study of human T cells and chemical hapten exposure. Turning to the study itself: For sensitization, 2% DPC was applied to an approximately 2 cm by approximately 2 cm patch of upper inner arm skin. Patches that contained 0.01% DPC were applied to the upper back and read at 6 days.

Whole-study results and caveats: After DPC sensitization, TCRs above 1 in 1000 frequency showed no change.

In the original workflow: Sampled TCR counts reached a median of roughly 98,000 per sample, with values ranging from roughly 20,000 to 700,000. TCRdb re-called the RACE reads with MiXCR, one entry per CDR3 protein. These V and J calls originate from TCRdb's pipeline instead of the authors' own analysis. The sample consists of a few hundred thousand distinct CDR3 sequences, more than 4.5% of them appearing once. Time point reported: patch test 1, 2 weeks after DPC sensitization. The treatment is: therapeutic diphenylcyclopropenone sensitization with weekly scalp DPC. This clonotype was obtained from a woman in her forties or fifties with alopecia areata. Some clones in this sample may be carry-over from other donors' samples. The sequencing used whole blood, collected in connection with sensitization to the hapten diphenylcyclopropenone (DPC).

The CDR3, as DNA: TGCGCCAGCAGCCAAGATGGGCGGGGAGACGAGCAGTACTTC. Translating gives CASSQDGRGDEQYF. The chain has TRBV4-3 and TRBJ2-7; perhaps TRBD2 as D (6 bases). Germline V gene sequence: CDR1 LGHNA, CDR2 YSLEER. The CDR3 is 14 amino acids. V was cut by 0 bases and J by 5 bases, with 11 bases left in between.